The present entry profiles one T cell receptor (beta chain) with its context. Its antigen is unknown. This specimen includes other DNA sequences encoding the same CDR3. The CDR3 covers 14 residues. Germline V gene lookup returns CDR1 MRHNA and CDR2 SNTAGT. V gave up 6 bases and J gave up 4 bases, with 10 bases separating them. This entry belongs to a study of shared clonotypes between healthy human individuals. Produced via immunoSEQ multiplex PCR; TCRdb's table is partial and in-frame only. This sample has 2 million to 2.5 million clones, with about 94% found just once. Regarding the study as a whole: Across subsets, estimated richness was generally greater for naive than for memory populations.

Sequenced input: naive CD4+ T cells sorted from blood. The subset is: CD45RA+ positively selected. The chain uses TRBV6-4 and TRBJ1-6; D is uncertain. The sequence was obtained from a man between 18 and 35 years old in good health. For the CDR3, the DNA is TGTGCCAGCAGGGGCCAAGGGTATAATTCACCCCTCCACTTT. Translated, it gives CASRGQGYNSPLHF.